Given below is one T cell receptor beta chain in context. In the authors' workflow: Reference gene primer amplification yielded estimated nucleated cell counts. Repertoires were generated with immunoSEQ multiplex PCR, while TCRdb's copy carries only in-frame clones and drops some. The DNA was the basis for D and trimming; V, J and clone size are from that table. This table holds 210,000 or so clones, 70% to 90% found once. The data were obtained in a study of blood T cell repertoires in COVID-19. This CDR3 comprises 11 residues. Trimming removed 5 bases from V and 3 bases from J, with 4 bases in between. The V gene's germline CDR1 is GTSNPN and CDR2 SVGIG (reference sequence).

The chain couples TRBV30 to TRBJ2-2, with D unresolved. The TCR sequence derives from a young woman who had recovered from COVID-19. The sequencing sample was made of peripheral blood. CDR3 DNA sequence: TGTGCCTGGGCATACACCGGGGAGCTGTTTTTT. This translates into CAWAYTGELFF.